This TCR beta chain originates from a study of blood T cells in healthy people across ages. Study-wide points: Whereas aged donors had fewer naive CD4+ cells, long-lived donors had more of them and higher diversity.

Trimming took 3 bases from V and 4 from J, leaving 12 bases between them. Germline V CDR1 and CDR2: ENHRY, SYGVKD. This CDR3 comprises 15 residues. As for this clonotype: What it recognizes is unknown.

A second PCR, run for roughly 7 to 12 cycles, used a sample-barcoded 5' primer plus a J-beta primer mix. TCRdb processed the 5' RACE reads anew with MiXCR; each CDR3 protein has one entry. The repertoire holds around 1,500,000 distinct CDR3 sequences, with roughly 40% as singletons. The study recruited healthy Caucasian donors from Russia who were aged roughly 6 to 95. The total RNA that was extracted per sample amounted to at least 5 micrograms. The sample consisted of blood. J is TRBJ1-4 and V is TRBV10-3; D not certain. The receptor comes from a young woman in good health. CDR3 DNA sequence: TGTGCCATCAGTGATCACGGGCAGCTTAATGAAAAACTGTTTTTT. Translating it yields CAISDHGQLNEKLFF.